These 5 T cell receptor beta chains share one sample of origin, sequenced in a study of identical twins. TCRdb reanalysed the 5' RACE reads using MiXCR and keeps one entry per CDR3 protein. This table has fewer than 800,000 distinct CDR3 sequences, under 8.5% appearing once. This sample also belongs to another study, concerning yellow fever vaccine responses in identical twins.

Sequenced sample: PBMCs. Receptors originate from a woman aged 18-29 years in good health.

This clonotype has a count of ten or more. The chain combines TRBV4-1 with TRBJ1-5, with unresolved D. V lost 0 bases to trimming and J lost 1 base, with 7 bases between them. Looked up from germline, CDR1 is MGHRA and CDR2 is YSYEKL. This CDR3 has 15 residues. CDR3 sequence: CASSQEGASNQPQHF. CDR3 sequence (DNA): TGCGCCAGCAGCCAAGAGGGAGCGAGCAATCAGCCCCAGCATTTT.

V is TRBV5-1 and J is TRBJ2-3, with D possibly TRBD2 on 5 matching bases. The CDR3 extends over 15 amino acids. Germline V gene data show CDR1 as SGHRS and CDR2 as YFSETQ. Trimming left V 4 bases short and J 5 bases short, with 17 bases between. The CDR3 here is CASSLDSPGEDTQYF. In DNA form, the CDR3 reads TGCGCCAGCAGCCTCGACTCACCCGGGGAAGATACGCAGTATTTT.

This clonotype was seen many times. The rearrangement uses TRBV3-1 and TRBJ2-1; D ambiguous. CDR1 LGHDT and CDR2 YNNKEL come from the germline V gene (reference sequence). This CDR3 region has 14 residues. V lost 1 base and J lost 5, with 9 bases in between. The CDR3 loop reads CASSQGTFNNEQFF. The CDR3 DNA reads TGTGCCAGCAGCCAAGGGACCTTTAACAATGAGCAGTTCTTC.

This clonotype showed up just a few times. V usage is TRBV29-1 and J usage is TRBJ1-1; maybe TRBD1 (6 bases). V lost 7 bases to trimming and J lost 7 bases, with 22 bases between them. CDR1 SQVTM and CDR2 ANQGSEA come from the germline V gene. This CDR3 has 14 amino acids. CDR3 coding DNA: TGCAGCGCTGGACAGAGGCTGAGCCTTGGTGAAGCTTTCTTT. Protein product: CSAGQRLSLGEAFF. Complete variable domain (other parts from reference TRBV29-1 and TRBJ1-1): SAVISQKPSRDICQRGTSLTIQCQVDSQVTMMFWYRQQPGQSLTLIATANQGSEATYESGFVIDKFPISRPNLTFSTLTVSNMSPEDSSIYLCSAGQRLSLGEAFFGQGTRLTVV.

V and J are TRBV12-3 or TRBV12-4 and TRBJ2-1; D ambiguous. V gave up 8 bases and J gave up 4 bases, with 6 bases separating them. This CDR3 is 11 amino acids long. CDR3 DNA sequence: TGTGCCAGCGAGCAATACAATGAGCAGTTCTTC. It codes for CASEQYNEQFF.